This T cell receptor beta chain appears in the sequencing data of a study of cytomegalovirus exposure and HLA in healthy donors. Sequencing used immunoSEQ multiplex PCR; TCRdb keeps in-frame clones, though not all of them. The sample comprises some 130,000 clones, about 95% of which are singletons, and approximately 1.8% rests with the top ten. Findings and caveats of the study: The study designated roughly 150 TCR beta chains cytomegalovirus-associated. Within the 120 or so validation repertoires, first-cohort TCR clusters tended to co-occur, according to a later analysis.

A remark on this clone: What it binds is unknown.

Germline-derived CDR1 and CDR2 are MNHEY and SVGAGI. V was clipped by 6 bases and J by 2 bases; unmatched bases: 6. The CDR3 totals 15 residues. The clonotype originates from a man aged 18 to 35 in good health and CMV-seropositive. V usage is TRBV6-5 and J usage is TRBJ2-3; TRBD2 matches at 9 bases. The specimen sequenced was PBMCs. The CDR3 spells CASRSTSGHTDTQYF. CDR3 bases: TGTGCCAGCAGATCGACTAGCGGCCACACAGATACGCAGTATTTT.